Below, one T cell receptor beta chain is given with its context. Antigen specificity is unknown. After removal of 3 bases from V and 4 bases from J, the junction contained 7 bases not matched to a gene. CDR3 length: 15 residues. In germline, CDR1 is SGHNT, CDR2 YYREEE (reference sequence). Clones were sequenced by immunoSEQ multiplex PCR, and TCRdb holds only the in-frame ones, with some missing. Of 60,000 to 65,000 clones in the sample, roughly 80% were seen once. This sample stems from a study of OX40 agonist ivuxolimab in advanced cancers. Study-level results: There were, on average, more expanded clones in CD8+ T cells than in CD4+.

The chain is built from TRBV5-4 and TRBJ1-1, with 9 bases that match TRBD1. The receptor was isolated from an adult with an advanced solid tumor such as melanoma, head and neck, liver or kidney cancer. Material: CD4+ or CD8+ T cells sorted from blood, obtained in a trial of the OX40 agonist ivuxolimab. For the CDR3, the DNA is TGTGCCAGCAGCTCAGAGACAGGGGGTTTCACTGAAGCTTTCTTT. Translation: CASSSETGGFTEAFF. Variable domain in full (rest from reference TRBV5-4 and TRBJ1-1): ETGVTQSPTHLIKTRGQQVTLRCSSQSGHNTVSWYQQALGQGPQFIFQYYREEENGRGNFPPRFSGLQFPNYSSELNVNALELDDSALYLCASSSETGGFTEAFFGQGTRLTVV.